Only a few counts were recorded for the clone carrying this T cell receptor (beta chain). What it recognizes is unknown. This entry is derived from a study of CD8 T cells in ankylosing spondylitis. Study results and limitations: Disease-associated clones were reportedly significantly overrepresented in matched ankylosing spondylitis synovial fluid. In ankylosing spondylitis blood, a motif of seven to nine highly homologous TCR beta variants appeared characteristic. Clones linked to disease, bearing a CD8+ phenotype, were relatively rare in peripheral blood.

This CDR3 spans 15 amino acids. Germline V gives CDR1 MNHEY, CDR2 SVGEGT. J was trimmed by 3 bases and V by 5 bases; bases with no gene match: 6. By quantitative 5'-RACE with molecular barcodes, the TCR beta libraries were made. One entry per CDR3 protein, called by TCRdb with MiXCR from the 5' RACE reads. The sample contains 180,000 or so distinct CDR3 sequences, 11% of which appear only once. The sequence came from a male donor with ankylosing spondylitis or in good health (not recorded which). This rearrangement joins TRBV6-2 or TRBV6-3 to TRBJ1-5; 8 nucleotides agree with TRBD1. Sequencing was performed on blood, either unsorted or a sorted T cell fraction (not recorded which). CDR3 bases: TGTGCCAGCAGTCAGGGGGCAATGGACAATCAGCCCCAGCATTTT. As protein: CASSQGAMDNQPQHF.